This entry lists 17 T cell receptor beta chains sequenced from one sample in a study of T cell responses to AZD1222 COVID-19 vaccine. Profiled with immunoSEQ multiplex PCR; TCRdb holds only in-frame clones, not every one. This table has around 190,000 clones, around 90% appearing once. The sequences come from peripheral blood, collected 28 days after the second AZD1222 dose. The receptors here all came from an adult who received the AZD1222 COVID-19 vaccine.

This clone was counted between two and nine times. The chain couples TRBV28 to TRBJ2-6; unclear D gene. Germline loops: CDR1 MDHEN, CDR2 SYDVKM. CDR3 length equals 14 residues. Trimming removed 7 bases at V and 0 bases at J, with 7 bases between. This CDR3 reads CASTISSGANVLTF. Written as DNA, the CDR3 is TGTGCCAGCACGATATCCTCTGGGGCCAACGTCCTGACTTTC.

This chain links TRBV29-1 with TRBJ1-6; 7 bases map to TRBD1. The CDR3 totals 13 residues. J lost 8 bases, V lost 7 bases, and 8 bases had no gene match. The germline V gene has CDR1 SQVTM and CDR2 ANQGSEA. The CDR3 reads CSAMTGRDSPLHF. Written as DNA, the CDR3 is TGCAGCGCCATGACAGGGCGGGATTCACCCCTCCACTTT.

The chain links TRBV7-8 to TRBJ1-2, with a possible D match to TRBD1 (6 bases). V dropped 1 base and J dropped 5 bases, with 11 bases sitting between them. In germline, CDR1 is SGHVS, CDR2 FQNEAQ. CDR3 length: 14 residues. The CDR3 bases are TGTGCCAGCAGCTTAGACAGGGAAGGATATGGCTACACCTTC. This gives the protein CASSLDREGYGYTF.

The genes are TRBV7-9 and TRBJ2-6; the match to TRBD2 covers 13 bases. The germline V gene encodes CDR1 SEHNR and CDR2 FQNEAQ (reference sequence). CDR3 length: 16 amino acids. J was trimmed by 12 bases and V by 1 base; bases with no gene match: 6. CDR3 DNA: TGTGCCAGCAGCTTAGTTCGGACTAGCGGGGGCACCGTCCTGACTTTC. It yields the protein CASSLVRTSGGTVLTF.

The chain couples TRBV5-4 to TRBJ2-5; TRBD1 is a possible D gene (5 bases). The V and J ends lost 4 bases and 3 bases respectively, with 13 bases between them. From germline, CDR1 is SGHNT and CDR2 YYREEE (reference sequence). This CDR3 comprises 14 residues. CDR3 protein: CASSRTRREETQYF. CDR3 nucleotides: TGTGCCAGCAGCCGAACCCGCAGGGAAGAGACCCAGTACTTC.

This clone was recorded a few times. A single base separates this from a much larger clone, so it may be a read error. Other nucleotide sequences from this sample produce the same CDR3. V is TRBV27 and J is TRBJ1-1; D is unclear. CDR1 is MNHEY, CDR2 SMNVEV, per germline (reference sequence). CDR3 length: 13 residues. Trimming stripped 3 bases from V and 1 base from J, with 6 bases between. The CDR3 DNA is TGTGCCAGCAGTTTTTCGGGGAACACTGAAGCTTTCTTT. Translation: CASSFSGNTEAFF.

The CDR3 bases are TGTGCCAGCAGCTTAGGGGCTCGGAGTGAAAAACTGTTTTTT. This encodes CASSLGARSEKLFF. The J gene is TRBJ1-4, the V gene TRBV7-2, with D hard to call. The CDR3 sequence is 14 residues long. V shed 1 base and J shed 7 bases, with 10 bases lying between them. Germline CDR1 and CDR2: SGHTA and FQGNSA. Filled out from reference TRBV7-2 and TRBJ1-4, the complete variable domain reads GAGVSQSPSNKVTEKGKDVELRCDPISGHTALYWYRQSLGQGLEFLIYFQGNSAPDKSGLPSDRFSAERTGGSVSTLTIQRTQQEDSAVYLCASSLGARSEKLFFGSGTQLSVL.

Only one count was recorded for this clone. The chain joins TRBV6-4 to TRBJ2-1; 7 bases fit TRBD2. Germline CDR1 reads MRHNA; CDR2 reads SNTAGT. J gave up 8 bases and V 0 bases, and 25 bases lay outside the gene matches. The CDR3 loop spans 21 amino acids. The CDR3: CASSDSRSLFLADVPNDEQFF. In DNA form, the CDR3 reads TGTGCCAGCAGTGACTCCAGGAGTCTTTTCCTAGCGGACGTCCCAAACGATGAGCAGTTCTTC.

The chain joins TRBV29-1 to TRBJ2-5; D possibly corresponds to TRBD2 (5 bases). The CDR3 sequence is 11 residues long. Between the trimmed V and J ends, which lost 4 bases and 5 bases, there was a span of 8 bases. Germline V gene data show CDR1 as SQVTM and CDR2 as ANQGSEA. CDR3 in amino acids: CSVGELETQYF. CDR3 sequence (DNA): TGCAGCGTTGGGGAGCTGGAGACCCAGTACTTC.

The chain couples TRBV5-1 to TRBJ2-2; D is undetermined. V was clipped by 0 bases and J by 7 bases, with 13 bases between them. CDR1 is SGHRS and CDR2 is YFSETQ in the germline V gene. The length of the CDR3 is 15 residues. CDR3 nucleotides: TGCGCCAGCAGCTTGGTGGCGCCCCTGATCGGGGAGCTGTTTTTT. Translated, it gives CASSLVAPLIGELFF.

In its sample, this clone was seen a few times. This chain joins TRBV5-8 and TRBJ1-5; unclear D gene. This CDR3 comprises 16 residues. V was pared by 4 bases and J by 4 bases, with 18 bases between. Germline CDR1 and CDR2: SGHTS and YDEGEE. The DNA for the CDR3 is TGTGCCAGCAGCCCGGCCGTAGGGAGCTTGAATCAGCCCCAGCATTTT. Residues: CASSPAVGSLNQPQHF.

The J gene is TRBJ2-2, the V gene TRBV7-3; D is possibly TRBD2 (6 bases). CDR1 SGHTA and CDR2 FQGTGA come from the germline V gene. V dropped 2 bases and J dropped 6 bases, with 7 bases sitting between them. The CDR3 contains 13 residues. CDR3 sequence: CASSLAGPGELFF. The CDR3, as DNA: TGTGCCAGCAGCTTAGCGGGGCCCGGGGAGCTGTTTTTT.

V gene TRBV7-9 combines with J gene TRBJ2-5, with D perhaps given as TRBD1 or TRBD2 (6 bases each). V was cut by 2 bases and J by 3 bases, with 10 bases left in between. CDR3 length: 14 amino acids. The germline gives CDR1 SEHNR, CDR2 FQNEAQ (reference sequence). CDR3 in DNA: TGTGCCAGCAGCTTAATGAGGGGGGAAGAGACCCAGTACTTC. It translates to CASSLMRGEETQYF.

The CDR3 coding sequence is TGTGCCAGCAGTCCCGCGGGACAGGTTTTCTCTGGAAACACCATATATTTT. As protein: CASSPAGQVFSGNTIYF. The chain links TRBV2 to TRBJ1-3; 8 nucleotides line up with TRBD1. J gave up 0 bases and V 5 bases, and 9 bases lay outside the gene matches. Germline values: CDR1 SNHLY, CDR2 FYNNEI. The CDR3 has 17 residues.

The chain joins TRBV19 to TRBJ1-2; the match to TRBD1 covers 7 bases. The trim removed 6 bases at V and 5 bases at J, leaving 6 bases unmatched. The CDR3 spans 13 residues. Germline V CDR1 and CDR2: LNHDA, SQIVND (reference sequence). CDR3 loop: CASSQGQTYGYTF. In DNA, the CDR3 is TGTGCCAGTAGCCAGGGACAGACATATGGCTACACCTTC.

This chain links TRBV6-6 with TRBJ2-1; tentatively, D is TRBD2 (5 bases). V lost 6 bases and J lost 5, with 17 bases in between. In germline, CDR1 is MNHNY, CDR2 SVGAGI (reference sequence). This CDR3 has 15 amino acids. The CDR3 reads CASRNSRAGDNEQFF. The CDR3 bases are TGTGCCAGCAGGAACAGCCGGGCGGGTGACAATGAGCAGTTCTTC.

DNA for the CDR3: TGTGCCAGCAGTTCCCCGACAGGAGCTAACTATGGCTACACCTTC. Translating gives CASSSPTGANYGYTF. J is TRBJ1-2 and V is TRBV6-5; the D gene is possibly TRBD1 (6 bases). V was pared by 4 bases and J by 0 bases, with 12 bases between. This CDR3 contains 15 residues. The germline V gene encodes CDR1 MNHEY and CDR2 SVGAGI.